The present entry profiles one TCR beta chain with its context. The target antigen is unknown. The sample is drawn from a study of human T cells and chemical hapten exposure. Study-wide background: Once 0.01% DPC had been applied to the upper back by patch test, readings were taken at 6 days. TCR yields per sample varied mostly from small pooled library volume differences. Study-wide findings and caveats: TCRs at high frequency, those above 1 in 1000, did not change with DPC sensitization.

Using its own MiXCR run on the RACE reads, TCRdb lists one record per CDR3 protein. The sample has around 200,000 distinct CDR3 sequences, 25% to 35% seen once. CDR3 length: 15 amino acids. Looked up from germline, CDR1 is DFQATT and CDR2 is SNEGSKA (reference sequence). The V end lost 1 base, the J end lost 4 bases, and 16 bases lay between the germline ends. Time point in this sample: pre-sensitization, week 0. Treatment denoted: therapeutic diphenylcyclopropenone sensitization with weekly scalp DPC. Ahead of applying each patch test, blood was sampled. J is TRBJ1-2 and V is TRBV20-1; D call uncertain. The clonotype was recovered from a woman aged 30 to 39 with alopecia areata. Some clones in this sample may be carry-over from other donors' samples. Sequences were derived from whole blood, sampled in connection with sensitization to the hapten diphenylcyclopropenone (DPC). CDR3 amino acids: CSARGAAGWIYGYTF. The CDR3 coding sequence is TGCAGTGCTAGAGGGGCGGCCGGTTGGATCTATGGCTACACCTTC.